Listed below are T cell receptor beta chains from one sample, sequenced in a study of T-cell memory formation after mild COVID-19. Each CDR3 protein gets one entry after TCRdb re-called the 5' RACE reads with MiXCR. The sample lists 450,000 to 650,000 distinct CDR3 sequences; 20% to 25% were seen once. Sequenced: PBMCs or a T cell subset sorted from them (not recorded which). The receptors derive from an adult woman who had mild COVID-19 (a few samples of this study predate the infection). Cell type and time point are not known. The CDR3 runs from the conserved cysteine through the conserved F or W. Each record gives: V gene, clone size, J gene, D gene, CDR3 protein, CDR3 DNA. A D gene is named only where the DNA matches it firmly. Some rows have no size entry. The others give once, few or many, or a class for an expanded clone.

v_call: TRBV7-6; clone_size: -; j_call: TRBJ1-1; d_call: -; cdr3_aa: CASTPSLPMNTEAFF; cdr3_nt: TGTGCCAGCACCCCCAGCCTACCTATGAACACTGAAGCTTTCTTT
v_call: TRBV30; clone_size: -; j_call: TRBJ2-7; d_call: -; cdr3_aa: CAWSIGVGYEQYF; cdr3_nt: TGTGCCTGGTCTATAGGGGTAGGCTACGAGCAGTACTTC
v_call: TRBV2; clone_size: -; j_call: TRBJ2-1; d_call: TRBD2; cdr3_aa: CASSPSSGGPYNEQFF; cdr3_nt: TGTGCCAGCAGTCCCTCCAGCGGGGGGCCTTACAATGAGCAGTTCTTC
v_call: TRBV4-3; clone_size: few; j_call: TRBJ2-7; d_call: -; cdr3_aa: CASSQDRAGSYEQYF; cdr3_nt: TGCGCCAGCAGCCAAGATAGGGCAGGGAGCTACGAGCAGTACTTC
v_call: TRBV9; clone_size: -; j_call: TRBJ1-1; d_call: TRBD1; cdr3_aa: CASSGQGHEAFF; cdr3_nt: TGTGCCAGCAGCGGACAGGGGCATGAAGCTTTCTTT
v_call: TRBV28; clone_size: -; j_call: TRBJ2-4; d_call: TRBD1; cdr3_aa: CASTLDRGRGIQYF; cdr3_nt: TGTGCCAGCACCTTGGACAGGGGGCGTGGGATTCAGTACTTC
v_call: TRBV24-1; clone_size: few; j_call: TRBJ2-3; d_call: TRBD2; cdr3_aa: CATSDVSSGDDTDTQYF; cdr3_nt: TGTGCCACCAGTGATGTGTCTAGCGGAGACGACACAGATACGCAGTATTTT
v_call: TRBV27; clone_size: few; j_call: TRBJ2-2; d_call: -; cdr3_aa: CASSLSGFYGELFF; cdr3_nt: TGTGCCAGCAGTTTATCAGGGTTTTACGGGGAGCTGTTTTTT
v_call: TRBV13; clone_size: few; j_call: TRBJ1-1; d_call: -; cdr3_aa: CASSYRTGWTEAFF; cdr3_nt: TGTGCCAGCAGCTACCGGACCGGCTGGACTGAAGCTTTCTTT
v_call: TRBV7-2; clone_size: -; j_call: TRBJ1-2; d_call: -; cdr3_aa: CASSLRMQQTYGYTF; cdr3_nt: TGTGCCAGCAGCCTTAGGATGCAGCAGACTTATGGCTACACCTTC
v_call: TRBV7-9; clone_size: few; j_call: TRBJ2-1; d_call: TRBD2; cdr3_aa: CASSLLGRAKDNEQFF; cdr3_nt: TGTGCCAGCAGCCTTCTCGGGAGGGCCAAGGACAATGAGCAGTTCTTC
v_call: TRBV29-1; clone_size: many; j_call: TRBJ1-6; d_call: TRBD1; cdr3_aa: CSVKDRGADNSPLHF; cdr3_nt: TGCAGCGTTAAAGACAGGGGGGCCGATAATTCACCCCTCCACTTT
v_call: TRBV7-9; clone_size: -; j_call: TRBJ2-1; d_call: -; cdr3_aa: CASSTGTPNEQFF; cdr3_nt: TGTGCCAGCAGCACCGGGACCCCCAATGAGCAGTTCTTC
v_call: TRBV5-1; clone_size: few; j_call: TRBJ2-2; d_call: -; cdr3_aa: CASSATTGTGELFF; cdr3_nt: TGCGCCAGCAGCGCGACTACAGGGACCGGGGAGCTGTTTTTT
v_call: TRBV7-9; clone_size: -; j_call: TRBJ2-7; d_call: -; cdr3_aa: CASSFGASPYEQYF; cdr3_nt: TGTGCCAGCAGCTTTGGTGCTAGTCCCTACGAGCAGTACTTC
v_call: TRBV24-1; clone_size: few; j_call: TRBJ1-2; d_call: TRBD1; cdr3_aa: CATSDTGTASYGYTF; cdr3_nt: TGTGCCACCAGTGATACCGGGACAGCAAGCTATGGCTACACCTTC
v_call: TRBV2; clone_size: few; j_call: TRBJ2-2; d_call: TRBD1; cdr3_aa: CASSEIIGTGSFTGELFF; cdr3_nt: TGTGCCAGCAGTGAGATCATTGGGACAGGGTCATTCACCGGGGAGCTGTTTTTT
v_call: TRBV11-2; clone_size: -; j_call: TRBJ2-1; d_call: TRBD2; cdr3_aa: CASSTLSGRAYNEQFF; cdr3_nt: TGTGCCAGCAGCACCCTTAGCGGGAGGGCCTACAATGAGCAGTTCTTC
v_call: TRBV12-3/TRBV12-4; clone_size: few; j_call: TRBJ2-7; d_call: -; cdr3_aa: CASSLALGGRVGSSYEQYF; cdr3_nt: TGTGCCAGCAGTTTAGCGCTCGGTGGGAGAGTGGGGTCCTCCTACGAGCAGTACTTC
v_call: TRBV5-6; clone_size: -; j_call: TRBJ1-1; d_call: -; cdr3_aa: CASSQMINTEAFF; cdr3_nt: TGTGCCAGCAGCCAGATGATTAACACTGAAGCTTTCTTT
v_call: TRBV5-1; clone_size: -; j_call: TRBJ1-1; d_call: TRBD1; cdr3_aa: CASSLEGTGFTEAFF; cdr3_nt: TGCGCCAGCAGCTTGGAAGGGACAGGGTTCACTGAAGCTTTCTTT
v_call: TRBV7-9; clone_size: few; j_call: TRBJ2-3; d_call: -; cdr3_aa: CASSSPTGDTQYF; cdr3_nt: TGTGCCAGCAGCTCCCCCACTGGAGATACGCAGTATTTT
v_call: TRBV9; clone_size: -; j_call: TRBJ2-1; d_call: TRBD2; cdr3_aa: CASSVAGGLENEQFF; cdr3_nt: TGTGCCAGCAGCGTAGCAGGAGGACTAGAGAATGAGCAGTTCTTC
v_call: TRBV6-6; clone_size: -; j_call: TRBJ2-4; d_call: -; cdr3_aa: CASMGQTTKNIQYF; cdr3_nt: TGTGCCAGCATGGGGCAGACTACCAAAAACATTCAGTACTTC
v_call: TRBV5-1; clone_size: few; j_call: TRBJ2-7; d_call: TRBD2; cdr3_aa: CASSLASGSESYEQYF; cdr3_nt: TGCGCCAGCAGCTTGGCTAGCGGGAGTGAATCCTACGAGCAGTACTTC
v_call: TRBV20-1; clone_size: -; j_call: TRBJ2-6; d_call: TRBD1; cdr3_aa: CSARVQGISGANVLTF; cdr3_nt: TGCAGTGCTAGGGTACAGGGGATCTCTGGGGCCAACGTCCTGACTTTC
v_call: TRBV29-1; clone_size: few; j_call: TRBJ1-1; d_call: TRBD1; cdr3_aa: CSVDLTGANTEAFF; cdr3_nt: TGCAGCGTTGATTTGACAGGGGCGAACACTGAAGCTTTCTTT
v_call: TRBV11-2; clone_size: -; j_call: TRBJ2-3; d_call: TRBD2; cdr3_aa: CASSPRTSGATDTQYF; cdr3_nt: TGTGCCAGCAGTCCCCGGACTAGCGGGGCCACAGATACGCAGTATTTT
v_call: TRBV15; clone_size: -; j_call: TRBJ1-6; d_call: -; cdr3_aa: CATSIRARGSPLHF; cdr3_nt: -
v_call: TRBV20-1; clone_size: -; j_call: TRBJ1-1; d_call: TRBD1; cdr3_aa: CSARGGTVKRAAFF; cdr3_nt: TGCAGTGCTAGAGGGGGGACAGTCAAGAGGGCAGCTTTCTTT
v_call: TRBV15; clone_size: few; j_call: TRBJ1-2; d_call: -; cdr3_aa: CATSSFRTVYGYTF; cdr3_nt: TGTGCCACCAGCTCTTTTAGGACAGTCTATGGCTACACCTTC
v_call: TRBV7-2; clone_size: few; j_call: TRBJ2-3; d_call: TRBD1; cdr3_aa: CASSITGTGRDTQYF; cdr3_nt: TGTGCCAGCAGCATCACCGGGACAGGTAGAGATACGCAGTATTTT
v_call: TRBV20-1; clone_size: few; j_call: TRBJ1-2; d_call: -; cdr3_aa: CSGTQELRGYTF; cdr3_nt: TGCAGCGGAACCCAGGAGCTCAGGGGCTACACCTTC
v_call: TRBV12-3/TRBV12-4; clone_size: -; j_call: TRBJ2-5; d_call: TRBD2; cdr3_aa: CASSLGLAGREETQYF; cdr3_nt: TGTGCCAGCAGTTTAGGACTAGCGGGGAGGGAAGAGACCCAGTACTTC
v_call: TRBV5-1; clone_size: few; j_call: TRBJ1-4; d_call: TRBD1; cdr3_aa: CASSFGTGMYNEKLFF; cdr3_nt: TGCGCCAGCAGCTTCGGGACAGGAATGTATAATGAAAAACTGTTTTTT
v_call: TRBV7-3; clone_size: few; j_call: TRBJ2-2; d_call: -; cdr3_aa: CASSSELGVNTGELFF; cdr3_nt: TGTGCCAGCAGCTCCGAGTTGGGGGTGAACACCGGGGAGCTGTTTTTT
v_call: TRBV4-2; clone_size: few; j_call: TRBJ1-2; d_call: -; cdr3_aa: CASSQVGQGAGYTF; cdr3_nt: TGTGCCAGCAGCCAAGTCGGGCAGGGTGCCGGCTACACCTTC
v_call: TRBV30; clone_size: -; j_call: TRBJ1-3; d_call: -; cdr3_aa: CAWGATGNTIYF; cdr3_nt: TGTGCCTGGGGAGCGACTGGAAACACCATATATTTT
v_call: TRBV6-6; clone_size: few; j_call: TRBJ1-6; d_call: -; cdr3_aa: CASSYRAADSPLHF; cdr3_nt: TGTGCCAGCAGTTATAGGGCAGCTGATTCACCCCTCCACTTT
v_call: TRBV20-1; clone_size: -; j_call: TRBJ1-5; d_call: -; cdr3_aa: CSARDPRGGNQPQHF; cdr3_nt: TGCAGTGCTAGAGATCCCCGAGGGGGAAATCAGCCCCAGCATTTT
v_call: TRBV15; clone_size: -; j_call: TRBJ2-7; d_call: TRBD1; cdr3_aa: CATSRASPRTGTFNEQYF; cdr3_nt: TGTGCCACCAGCAGAGCTAGCCCCCGGACAGGGACCTTCAACGAGCAGTACTTC
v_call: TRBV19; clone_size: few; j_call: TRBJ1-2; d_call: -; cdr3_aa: CASSVETGTEYGYTF; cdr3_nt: TGTGCCAGTTCGGTGGAAACCGGGACCGAATATGGCTACACCTTC
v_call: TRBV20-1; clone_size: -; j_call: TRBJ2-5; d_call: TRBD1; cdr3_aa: CSAKTGPETQYF; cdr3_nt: TGCAGTGCTAAGACAGGGCCGGAGACCCAGTACTTC
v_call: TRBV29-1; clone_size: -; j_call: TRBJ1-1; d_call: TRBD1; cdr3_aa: CSVGQRNTEAFF; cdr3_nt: TGCAGCGTGGGACAGCGGAACACTGAAGCTTTCTTT
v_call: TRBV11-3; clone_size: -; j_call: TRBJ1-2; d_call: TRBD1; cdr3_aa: CASSFRQGHGYTF; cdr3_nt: TGTGCCAGCAGCTTTCGACAGGGTCATGGCTACACCTTC
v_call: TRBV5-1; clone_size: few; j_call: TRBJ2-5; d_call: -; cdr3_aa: CASSLVSGNQETQYF; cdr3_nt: TGCGCCAGCAGCTTGGTGTCGGGGAACCAAGAGACCCAGTACTTC
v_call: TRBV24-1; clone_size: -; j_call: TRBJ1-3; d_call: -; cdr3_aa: CATPPGGFYSPLSGNTIYF; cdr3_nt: TGTGCCACCCCGCCGGGAGGGTTCTATTCCCCCCTCTCTGGAAACACCATATATTTT
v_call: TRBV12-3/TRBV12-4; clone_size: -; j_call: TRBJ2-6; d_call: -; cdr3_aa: CASRTTGANVLTF; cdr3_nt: TGTGCCAGCAGGACAACTGGGGCCAACGTCCTGACTTTC
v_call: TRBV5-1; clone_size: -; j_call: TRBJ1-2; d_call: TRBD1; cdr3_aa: CASSPVGQGFHGYTF; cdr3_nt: TGCGCCAGCAGCCCGGTGGGACAGGGGTTTCATGGCTACACCTTC
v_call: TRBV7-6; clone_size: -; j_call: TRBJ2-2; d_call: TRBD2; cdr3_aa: CASSLARTSGGARTGELFF; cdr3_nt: TGTGCCAGCAGCTTAGCGAGGACTAGCGGGGGGGCCCGGACCGGGGAGCTGTTTTTT
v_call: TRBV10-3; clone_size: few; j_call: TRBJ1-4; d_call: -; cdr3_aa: CAISESTGVEKLFF; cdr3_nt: TGTGCCATCAGTGAGTCCACAGGAGTTGAAAAACTGTTTTTT
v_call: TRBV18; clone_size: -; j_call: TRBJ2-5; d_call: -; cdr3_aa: CASSPLGRNQETQYF; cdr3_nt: TGTGCCAGCTCACCATTAGGCCGGAACCAAGAGACCCAGTACTTC
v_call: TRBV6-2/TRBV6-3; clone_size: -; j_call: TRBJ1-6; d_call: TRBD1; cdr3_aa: CASSYHGQGDSPLHF; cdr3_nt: TGTGCCAGCAGTTACCACGGACAGGGAGATTCACCCCTCCACTTT
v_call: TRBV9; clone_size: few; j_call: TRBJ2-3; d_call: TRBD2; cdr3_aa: CASSVVPGEGNHF; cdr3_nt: TGTGCCAGCAGCGTCGTCCCGGGGGAGGGGAATCATTTT
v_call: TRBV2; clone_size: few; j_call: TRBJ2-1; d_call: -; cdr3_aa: CASSEIGRVNEQFF; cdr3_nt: TGTGCCAGCAGTGAAATTGGGCGGGTTAATGAGCAGTTCTTC
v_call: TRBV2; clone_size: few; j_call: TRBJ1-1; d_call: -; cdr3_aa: CASSGLQGNTEAFF; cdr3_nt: TGTGCCAGCAGTGGACTACAGGGGAACACTGAAGCTTTCTTT
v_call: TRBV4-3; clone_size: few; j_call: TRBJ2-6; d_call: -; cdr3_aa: CASSQEVEGTGANVLTF; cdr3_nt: TGCGCCAGCAGCCAAGAAGTTGAGGGGACCGGGGCCAACGTCCTGACTTTC
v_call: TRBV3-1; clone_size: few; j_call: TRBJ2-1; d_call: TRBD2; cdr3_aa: CASSRTSGGAWAEQFF; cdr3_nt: TGTGCCAGCAGCCGGACTAGCGGGGGGGCCTGGGCTGAGCAGTTCTTC